Below, 25 T cell receptor beta chains from the same sample are listed, as sequenced in a study of T cells in Graves' hyperthyroidism and ophthalmopathy. Amplified TCR beta CDR3 regions came from RNA transcripts. The HTBI primer set drove a first-round RT-PCR of the TCR CDR3. TCRdb used MiXCR to reprocess the multiplex PCR reads, holding one entry per CDR3 protein. The data show more than 300,000 distinct CDR3 sequences, with less than 15% seen just once and less than 10% held by the top ten. Sequencing was done on a sample of blood. These receptors all come from a woman aged 18-30 years with Graves' hyperthyroidism.

The chain carries TRBV9 and TRBJ2-1; either TRBD1 or TRBD2 may supply D (5 bases each). The V gene lost 7 bases and the J gene lost 6 bases, with 14 bases spanning the gap. The germline gives CDR1 SGDLS, CDR2 YYNGEE. The CDR3 spans 13 residues. CDR3 in amino acids: CASGDGASNEQFF. In DNA form, the CDR3 reads TGTGCCAGCGGCGACGGGGCCTCCAATGAGCAGTTCTTC. Filled out from reference TRBV9 and TRBJ2-1, the complete variable domain reads DSGVTQTPKHLITATGQRVTLRCSPRSGDLSVYWYQQSLDQGLQFLIQYYNGEERAKGNILERFSAQQFPDLHSELNLSSLELGDSALYFCASGDGASNEQFFGPGTRLTVL.

At least ten counts were recorded for this clonotype. This chain connects TRBV6-2 or TRBV6-3 to TRBJ2-7; D is perhaps TRBD2 (6 bases). Trimming pared 2 bases from V and 7 bases from J, leaving 9 bases between. The germline CDR1 and CDR2 sequences are MNHEY and SVGEGT. The CDR3 sequence is 12 residues long. CDR3 nucleotide sequence: TGTGCCAGCAGTTACGTTGCGGGGGAGCAGTACTTC. This gives the protein CASSYVAGEQYF.

This clonotype was detected many times. The chain uses TRBV18 and TRBJ2-7; D is uncertain. Germline V gives CDR1 KGHSH, CDR2 LQKENI. This CDR3 comprises 13 residues. The V gene lost 2 bases and the J gene lost 3 bases, with 8 bases spanning the gap. Here the CDR3 DNA reads TGTGCCAGCTCACCATACCCGGGCTACGAGCAGTACTTC. Translation gives CASSPYPGYEQYF.

This clonotype showed up many times. This rearrangement joins TRBV30 to TRBJ1-5; D uncertain. This CDR3 is 13 amino acids long. Germline CDR1 and CDR2: GTSNPN and SVGIG (reference sequence). Trimming left V 0 bases short and J 4 bases short, with 7 bases between. The CDR3 region has the DNA TGTGCCTGGAGTGTCGGGCCTAATCAGCCCCAGCATTTT. Protein sequence: CAWSVGPNQPQHF.

The rearrangement joins TRBV9 to TRBJ2-2; 7 bases line up with TRBD2. The CDR3 sequence is 15 residues long. J gave up 4 bases and V 2 bases, and 5 bases lay outside the gene matches. CDR1 is SGDLS and CDR2 is YYNGEE in the germline V gene. CDR3 sequence reads: CASSVEAGTTGELFF. In DNA form, the CDR3 reads TGTGCCAGCAGCGTCGAAGCGGGAACCACCGGGGAGCTGTTTTTT. Based on the CDR3 plus reference TRBV9 and TRBJ2-2, the full variable domain is DSGVTQTPKHLITATGQRVTLRCSPRSGDLSVYWYQQSLDQGLQFLIQYYNGEERAKGNILERFSAQQFPDLHSELNLSSLELGDSALYFCASSVEAGTTGELFFGEGSRLTVL.

This clonotype was recorded at least ten times. The chain recombines TRBV4-3 with TRBJ1-1, with 7 bases matching TRBD1. The CDR3 spans 18 residues. The V segment lost 1 base and the J segment 6 bases; nucleotides outside the gene matches: 17. Germline V gene sequence: CDR1 LGHNA, CDR2 YSLEER. CDR3 nucleotide sequence: TGCGCCAGCAGCCAAGGAGGGGGCCTCTCGGCCGGAGGCGCTGAAGCTTTCTTT. Amino acid sequence: CASSQGGGLSAGGAEAFF.

In its sample, this clonotype was seen many times. The chain uses TRBV7-9 and TRBJ2-1; D ambiguous. V lost 3 bases to trimming and J lost 0 bases, with 6 bases between them. The CDR3 has 14 residues. Germline CDR1 is SEHNR and CDR2 is FQNEAQ (reference sequence). The CDR3 region is CASSFDNSYNEQFF. The DNA for the CDR3 is TGTGCCAGCAGCTTTGACAACTCCTACAATGAGCAGTTCTTC. The entire variable domain, with the rest obtained from reference TRBV7-9 and TRBJ2-1, is as follows: DTGVSQNPRHKITKRGQNVTFRCDPISEHNRLYWYRQTLGQGPEFLTYFQNEAQLEKSRLLSDRFSAERPKGSFSTLEIQRTEQGDSAMYLCASSFDNSYNEQFFGPGTRLTVL.

This clonotype appeared many times. V is TRBV6-1 and J is TRBJ1-4; 9 bases align to TRBD1. There are 14 residues in the CDR3. Germline lookup yields CDR1 MNHNS and CDR2 SASEGT. The junction had 6 bases not matched to a gene; V was cut back by 8 bases and J by 5 bases. In DNA form, the CDR3 reads TGTGCCAGCGGGGTACAGGGGGCGAATGAAAAACTGTTTTTT. Translating it yields CASGVQGANEKLFF.

This clonotype was counted at least ten times. The CDR3 bases are TGCGCCAGCAGCTTCAACAGGCCGGTCTCCTACGAGCAGTACTTC. The encoded protein is CASSFNRPVSYEQYF. The gene calls are TRBV5-1 and TRBJ2-7; D is perhaps TRBD1 (5 bases). The V gene lost 2 bases and the J gene lost 0 bases, with 12 bases spanning the gap. CDR1 and CDR2 from the germline V gene are SGHRS and YFSETQ. The CDR3 covers 15 residues.

This clonotype came up a few times. V usage is TRBV29-1 and J usage is TRBJ2-2; TRBD2 aligns across 7 bases. The CDR3 extends over 14 amino acids. V was clipped by 3 bases and J by 4 bases; unmatched bases: 5. The germline CDR1 and CDR2 sequences are SQVTM and ANQGSEA. The CDR3 reads CSVEAGDSTGELFF. CDR3 sequence (DNA): TGCAGCGTTGAGGCGGGAGATTCCACCGGGGAGCTGTTTTTT.

This clonotype has ten or more counts. The rearrangement links TRBV2 to TRBJ2-3; D gene unclear. Germline CDR1 is SNHLY and CDR2 is FYNNEI. The CDR3 spans 11 residues. Trimming removed 7 bases at V and 2 bases at J, with 4 bases between. CDR3 sequence reads: CASTYTDTQYF. CDR3 coding DNA: TGTGCCAGCACTTACACAGATACGCAGTATTTT.

This clonotype has a count of ten or more. The rearrangement links TRBV6-1 to TRBJ2-5; D gene uncertain. Per the germline V gene, CDR1 is MNHNS and CDR2 is SASEGT. The CDR3 has 13 residues. The ends were cut back, 5 bases at V and 8 bases at J, with 15 bases in the middle. Here the CDR3 reads CASSSLQTRTQYF. The DNA for the CDR3 is TGTGCCAGCAGTTCCCTCCAGACTCGCACCCAGTACTTC.

About this clonotype itself: Because the CDR3's place on the DNA is in doubt, the DNA is left out and the CDR3 is given as listed by TCRdb. The V and J genes are TRBV7-6 and TRBJ1-1; the table's TRBD1 call for D was not verified on the DNA. The CDR3 numbers 14 amino acids, ends counted. CDR1 and CDR2 from the germline V gene are SGHVS and FNYEAQ. The CDR3 reads CASSWGGGARGRVF.

This chain uses TRBV9 with TRBJ1-2; D gene ambiguous. The CDR3 is made up of 12 amino acids. The ends were cut back, 0 bases at V and 3 bases at J, with 3 bases in the middle. CDR1 SGDLS and CDR2 YYNGEE come from the germline V gene. The CDR3 nucleotides read TGTGCCAGCAGCGTAGGGGACTATGGCTACACCTTC. It yields the protein CASSVGDYGYTF.

This clonotype was found many times. For the CDR3, the DNA is TGTGCCAGCAGCAAAAGACTAGCGGGGGTTACAGATACGCAGTATTTT. Encoded protein: CASSKRLAGVTDTQYF. The J gene is TRBJ2-3, the V gene TRBV2; 12 bases fit TRBD2. Trimming removed 6 bases from V and 3 bases from J; junction bases left unmatched: 7. The CDR3 consists of 16 residues. Per the germline V gene, CDR1 is SNHLY and CDR2 is FYNNEI.

The chain joins TRBV7-9 to TRBJ2-1; 7 bases fit TRBD1. The germline V gene has CDR1 SEHNR and CDR2 FQNEAQ (reference sequence). V dropped 0 bases and J dropped 13; count of bases not matched to a gene: 3. This CDR3 spans 12 amino acids. DNA for the CDR3: TGTGCCAGCAGCTTAGCTAGGGACAGACAGTTCTTC. As protein: CASSLARDRQFF.

This clonotype was seen ten or more times. The chain employs TRBV28 and TRBJ2-3; D not resolved. Germline lookup yields CDR1 MDHEN and CDR2 SYDVKM. This CDR3 contains 17 residues. The V gene lost 1 base and the J gene lost 6 bases, with 20 bases spanning the gap. The CDR3, as DNA: TGTGCCAGCAGTTTATTCTCCCCCTGGAGAAACCACGATACGCAGTATTTT. It codes for CASSLFSPWRNHDTQYF.

This clonotype was counted ten times or more. The chain is built from TRBV5-1 and TRBJ1-1; 8 bases fit TRBD1. The CDR3 is 17 amino acids. The V and J ends lost 4 bases and 5 bases, in that order; junction bases with no gene match: 16. Per the germline V gene, CDR1 is SGHRS and CDR2 is YFSETQ. The CDR3, as DNA: TGCGCCAGCAGCCGTTTGGGACAGGACGGCAGTAGGACTGAAGCTTTCTTT. Translated, it gives CASSRLGQDGSRTEAFF.

There are many counts of this clonotype. The chain recombines TRBV20-1 with TRBJ2-7; 14 bases fit TRBD2. The germline CDR1 and CDR2 sequences are DFQATT and SNEGSKA (reference sequence). The V segment lost 1 base and the J segment 3 bases; nucleotides outside the gene matches: 2. The CDR3 is 15 residues long. The CDR3 DNA follows: TGCAGTGCTAGAGGGACTAGCGGGGGGTACTACGAGCAGTACTTC. Residues: CSARGTSGGYYEQYF.

This clonotype was seen a few times. This rearrangement joins TRBV14 to TRBJ2-1; 9 nucleotides line up with TRBD2. Germline V lookup: CDR1 SGHDN, CDR2 FVKESK. The ends lost 0 bases at V and 3 bases at J; junction bases unmatched: 9. The CDR3 runs 18 residues. The CDR3 DNA reads TGTGCCAGCAGCCAAGAGATCGGGCGGGAGGGCCACTACAATGAGCAGTTCTTC. Protein sequence: CASSQEIGREGHYNEQFF.

This clonotype was seen many times. This rearrangement joins TRBV3-1 to TRBJ1-3; the D is unclear. Trimming removed 6 bases from V and 1 base from J, with 10 bases in between. Germline loops: CDR1 LGHDT, CDR2 YNNKEL (reference sequence). The CDR3 runs to 14 residues. CDR3 in DNA: TGTGCCAGCAGACCCACGCCGTCTGGAAACACCATATATTTT. Its translation: CASRPTPSGNTIYF.

This clonotype was detected many times. The chain couples TRBV28 to TRBJ2-1; the match to TRBD1 covers 9 bases. V was pared by 7 bases and J by 7 bases, with 11 bases of the junction left unmatched. The CDR3 covers 15 residues. Germline V CDR1 and CDR2: MDHEN, SYDVKM. CDR3 sequence reads: CASTRPTGGGNEQFF. CDR3 nucleotides: TGTGCCAGCACCAGACCGACAGGGGGAGGGAATGAGCAGTTCTTC.

This sequence joins TRBV5-1 and TRBJ2-1; no firm D call. From germline, CDR1 is SGHRS and CDR2 YFSETQ. Trimming shortened V by 2 bases and J by 5 bases, and 11 bases separated the two germline ends. The CDR3 runs to 14 residues. The CDR3 loop reads CASSFLGRDNEQFF. CDR3 nucleotide sequence: TGCGCCAGCAGCTTCTTAGGACGAGACAATGAGCAGTTCTTC.

This clonotype was found many times. The chain couples TRBV28 to TRBJ2-5; maybe TRBD1 (5 bases). Germline CDR1 and CDR2: MDHEN and SYDVKM. CDR3 length equals 14 residues. Trimming pared 5 bases from V and 3 bases from J, leaving 13 bases between. The CDR3 spells CASSTLPGKETQYF. CDR3 nucleotide sequence: TGTGCCAGCAGTACCCTCCCAGGGAAAGAGACCCAGTACTTC.

This clonotype has a handful of counts. This rearrangement joins TRBV6-1 to TRBJ1-2; D might be TRBD1 (6 bases). The CDR3 is made up of 16 amino acids. Germline values: CDR1 MNHNS, CDR2 SASEGT. V was shortened by 6 bases and J by 2 bases, with 19 bases between the two germline ends. CDR3 sequence (DNA): TGTGCCAGCAGAGGGGGAGGGGGGGTAAAGAACTATGGCTACACCTTC. Translation: CASRGGGGVKNYGYTF.